This note documents a single TCR beta chain sequence. Its antigen is as yet unknown. The V gene's germline CDR1 is GTSNPN and CDR2 SVGIG (reference sequence). The CDR3 has 13 amino acids. V shed 0 bases and J shed 9 bases, with 12 bases lying between them. Treatment denoted: oral pan-JAK inhibitor, 5-10 mg twice daily. PBMCs were stained for CD3, CD4 and CD8, and CD4+ and CD8+ T cells were sorted. Following extraction, RNA underwent reverse transcription to cDNA, which served as the sequencing template. Method: immunoSEQ multiplex PCR; TCRdb's copy keeps in-frame clones and lacks some. The profile shows 100,000 or so clones, about three fifths of them singletons. The data stem from a study of CD8+ T cells in alopecia areata. Study-level points and caveats: Expanded CD8+ clones among the top 100, and scalp clonality, were significantly decreased by tofacitinib.

The source material was CD8+ T cells sorted from blood, sampled around week 55, from a patient treated with tofacitinib. V usage is TRBV30 and J usage is TRBJ2-1; D unclear. The origin of this receptor is a human donor with alopecia areata. CDR3 sequence reads: CAWSVGSGGEQFF. The CDR3, as DNA: TGTGCCTGGAGTGTGGGTAGTGGTGGTGAGCAGTTCTTC.